The clone carrying this T cell receptor beta chain was found once. Only in-frame clones appear in the TCRdb table, and some are missing; sequencing was by immunoSEQ multiplex PCR. The sample lists about 16,000 clones; 90% were seen once. This sample is drawn from a study of OX40 agonist ivuxolimab in advanced cancers. The CDR3 is 15 amino acids. V lost 2 bases, J lost 1 base, and 4 bases stayed unmatched. CDR1 is SGHNT, CDR2 YENEEA, per germline. Sequenced here: CD4+ or CD8+ T cells sorted from blood, sampled in a trial of the OX40 agonist ivuxolimab. The receptor comes from an adult with an advanced solid tumor such as melanoma, head and neck, liver or kidney cancer. The V gene is TRBV11-3, the J gene TRBJ2-7; 8 nucleotides line up with TRBD2. CDR3 in amino acids: CASSLTSGTSYEQYF. CDR3 sequence (DNA): TGTGCCAGCAGCTTAACTAGCGGAACATCCTACGAGCAGTACTTC.